This T cell receptor beta chain was captured by sequencing in a study of naive and memory T cell subsets. Study findings and constraints: TCR transcript changes with activation or differentiation may affect this RNA method.

The SP2 primer and nested alpha and beta constant region primers amplified ligated cDNA in four rounds. For blood and skin samples, reverse transcription used TCR alpha and beta constant primers. TCRdb reanalysed the 5' RACE reads using MiXCR and keeps one entry per CDR3 protein. The sample records tens of thousands of distinct CDR3 sequences, around 8% being singletons. This clonotype was recorded at least ten times. Its antigen remains unknown. The library had UMIs added by 3' ligation of an oligonucleotide to TCR cDNA. V was cut by 5 bases and J by 6 bases, with 14 bases left in between. The CDR3 contains 13 residues. Germline assignment: CDR1 SGHRS and CDR2 YFSETQ.

The chain has TRBV5-1 and TRBJ1-2; a weak D match, TRBD1 (5 bases). The clonotype originates from a female donor in good health. CDR3 sequence: CASSPGARDGYTF. The CDR3 nucleotides are TGCGCCAGCAGTCCTGGGGCCCGTGATGGCTACACCTTC.